One and the same sample provided the 13 T cell receptor beta chains below, sequenced in a study of cytomegalovirus exposure and HLA in healthy donors. Primers included in the PCR were 60 Vbeta and 13 Jbeta primers. Only in-frame clones appear in the TCRdb table, and some are missing; sequencing was by immunoSEQ multiplex PCR. Among about 190,000 clones, around 87% were seen once, and the ten largest hold approximately 0.98%. Material for sequencing was PBMCs. All receptors derive from a boy under 10 years old in good health and CMV-seronegative.

The CDR3 loop reads CASSNPRQGVEQYF. The CDR3 coding sequence is TGTGCCAGCAGTAACCCTCGACAGGGAGTCGAGCAGTACTTC. The chain links TRBV6-5 to TRBJ2-5, with 7 bases matching TRBD1. The J call is doubtful: the DNA matches TRBJ2-7 better. The CDR3 runs to 14 residues. Germline values: CDR1 MNHEY, CDR2 SVGAGI.

This chain joins TRBV5-4 and TRBJ1-6; TRBD1 aligns across 7 bases. V dropped 1 base and J dropped 5; count of bases not matched to a gene: 6. CDR3 size: 16 residues. From germline, CDR1 is SGHNT and CDR2 YYREEE (reference sequence). The CDR3 loop reads CASSLSRGQNNSPLHF. The CDR3 region has the DNA TGTGCCAGCAGCTTGTCCCGGGGACAGAATAATTCACCCCTCCACTTT.

The chain uses TRBV4-2 and TRBJ2-1; TRBD2 might be the D (6 bases). The germline gives CDR1 LGHNA, CDR2 YNFKEQ. The CDR3 has 15 amino acids. V was cut by 5 bases and J by 6 bases, with 17 bases left in between. The CDR3 DNA reads as TGTGCCAGCAGCTATCCCTCGGAGGGTCTCAATGAGCAGTTCTTC. It specifies CASSYPSEGLNEQFF.

The rearrangement links TRBV5-1 to TRBJ1-1; perhaps TRBD1 as D (6 bases). CDR3 length equals 15 residues. V gave up 7 bases and J gave up 3 bases, with 19 bases separating them. Germline CDR1 and CDR2: SGHRS and YFSETQ. The DNA for the CDR3 is TGCGCCAGCTCCCCTGACAGGCCCGATGACACTGAAGCTTTCTTT. Translating it yields CASSPDRPDDTEAFF.

The chain joins TRBV6-6 to TRBJ1-1, with D perhaps matching TRBD1 (6 bases). The CDR3 runs 14 residues. CDR1 is MNHNY and CDR2 is SVGAGI in the germline V gene (reference sequence). Trimming took off 8 bases at V and 0 bases at J, with 13 bases between the two ends. CDR3 residues: CASEEGGLNTEAFF. The CDR3 DNA reads as TGTGCCAGCGAAGAGGGGGGGTTGAACACTGAAGCTTTCTTT.

This chain connects TRBV9 to TRBJ2-7; possible D gene TRBD1, 5 bases. Germline V gene data show CDR1 as SGDLS and CDR2 as YYNGEE. The CDR3 extends over 17 amino acids. Trimming shortened V by 0 bases and J by 6 bases, and 22 bases separated the two germline ends. This CDR3 reads CASSVEPGGLDKSEQYF. The CDR3 DNA is TGTGCCAGCAGCGTAGAACCAGGTGGATTGGACAAGAGCGAGCAGTACTTC. The full variable domain, with the rest looked up from reference TRBV9 and TRBJ2-7, is DSGVTQTPKHLITATGQRVTLRCSPRSGDLSVYWYQQSLDQGLQFLIQYYNGEERAKGNILERFSAQQFPDLHSELNLSSLELGDSALYFCASSVEPGGLDKSEQYFGPGTRLTVT.

V gene TRBV7-3 combines with J gene TRBJ2-3, with 11 bases matching TRBD2. The V gene's germline CDR1 is SGHTA and CDR2 FQGTGA. The CDR3 consists of 17 residues. V gave up 4 bases and J gave up 4 bases; unmatched junction bases: 10. CDR3 sequence: CASSYDGTSGFADTQYF. CDR3 nucleotides: TGTGCCAGCAGCTATGATGGGACTAGCGGTTTTGCAGATACGCAGTATTTT.

This chain connects TRBV19 to TRBJ2-7; D is unresolved. Germline assignment: CDR1 LNHDA and CDR2 SQIVND (reference sequence). The V end was cut by 4 bases, the J end by 2 bases, with 6 bases between. The CDR3 spans 12 residues. This CDR3 reads CASSSPAYEQYF. DNA for the CDR3: TGTGCCAGTAGTAGCCCGGCCTACGAGCAGTACTTC.

The CDR3 DNA reads TGCGCCAGCAGCCCTAGCGCCACAGCCTACAATGAGCAGTTCTTC. Its protein product is CASSPSATAYNEQFF. This sequence joins TRBV5-1 and TRBJ2-1; tentatively, D is TRBD2 (6 bases). The CDR3 consists of 15 residues. The V gene's germline CDR1 is SGHRS and CDR2 YFSETQ. V was clipped by 4 bases and J by 2 bases, with 13 bases between them.

The chain has TRBV15 and TRBJ1-2, with 7 positions matching TRBD1. The CDR3 runs to 13 residues. Trimming cost V 1 base and J 5 bases; bases outside gene matches: 1. Germline-derived CDR1 and CDR2 are LNHNV and YYDKDF (reference sequence). For the CDR3, the DNA is TGTGCCACCAGCAGAGCGACAGGGTATGGCTACACCTTC. This translates into CATSRATGYGYTF.

The V and J genes are TRBV19 and TRBJ2-2, with unresolved D. Trimming removed 6 bases from V and 3 bases from J, with 5 bases in between. The CDR3 consists of 12 residues. Germline-derived CDR1 and CDR2 are LNHDA and SQIVND (reference sequence). Here the CDR3 reads CASSSDTGELFF. The CDR3 DNA follows: TGTGCCAGTAGCTCAGACACCGGGGAGCTGTTTTTT.

The chain uses TRBV7-3 and TRBJ2-3, with a tentative D call TRBD2 (5 bases). In germline, CDR1 is SGHTA, CDR2 FQGTGA. The CDR3 runs 15 residues. V gave up 5 bases and J gave up 4 bases, with 16 bases separating them. CDR3 sequence (DNA): TGTGCCAGCAGCCAAGGCGGGCGCTTCTCAGATACGCAGTATTTT. Translation gives CASSQGGRFSDTQYF.

V is TRBV10-1 and J is TRBJ2-1, with D tentatively TRBD2 (5 bases). CDR3 length: 13 amino acids. V lost 0 bases to trimming and J lost 9 bases, with 9 bases between them. From germline, CDR1 is WNHNN and CDR2 SYGVQD (reference sequence). CDR3 sequence (DNA): TGCGCCAGCAGTGAGTCAGAAGAGGGTGAGCAGTTCTTC. Protein product: CASSESEEGEQFF.